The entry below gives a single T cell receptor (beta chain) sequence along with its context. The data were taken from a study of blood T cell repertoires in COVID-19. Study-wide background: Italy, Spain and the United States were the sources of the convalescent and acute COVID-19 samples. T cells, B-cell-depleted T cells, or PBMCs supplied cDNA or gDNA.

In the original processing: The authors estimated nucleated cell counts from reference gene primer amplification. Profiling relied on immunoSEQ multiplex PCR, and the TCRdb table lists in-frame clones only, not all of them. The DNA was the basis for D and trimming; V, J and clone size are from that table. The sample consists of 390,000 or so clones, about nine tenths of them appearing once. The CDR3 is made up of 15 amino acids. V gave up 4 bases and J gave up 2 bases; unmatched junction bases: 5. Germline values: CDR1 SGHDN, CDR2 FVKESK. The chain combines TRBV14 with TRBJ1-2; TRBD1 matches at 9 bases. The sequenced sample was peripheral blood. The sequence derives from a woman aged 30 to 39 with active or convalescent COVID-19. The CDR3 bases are TGTGCCAGCAGCCGCGCCGGGACAGGGAACTATGGCTACACCTTC. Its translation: CASSRAGTGNYGYTF.